This T cell receptor (beta chain) was sequenced during a study of CD8+ T cells in alopecia areata. Sequencing relied on a cDNA template that was reverse transcribed from extracted RNA. The protocol was immunoSEQ multiplex PCR, while the TCRdb copy is restricted to in-frame clones and leaves out a portion. The data show 30,000 to 45,000 clones, with approximately 54% seen just once and under 2% held by the top ten. V shed 5 bases, J shed 3 bases, and the junction held 6 bases outside the gene matches. CDR3 length: 14 residues. Germline V gene data show CDR1 as SGHTA and CDR2 as FQGTGA. Sorting separated CD25+CD127- cells from the CD4+ cells of 4 to 6 patients. Peripheral blood, together with lesional scalp punch biopsies, was collected from alopecia areata patients. Isolation of CD4+ and CD8+ T cells from PBMCs was achieved by sorting.

The material sequenced was CD4+ Tregs sorted from blood. The J gene is TRBJ1-1, the V gene TRBV7-3; 7 bases fit TRBD1. The origin of this receptor is a human donor with alopecia areata. As DNA, the CDR3 is TGTGCCAGCAGCCTCAGTGGACAGGACACTGAAGCTTTCTTT. Its translation is CASSLSGQDTEAFF.